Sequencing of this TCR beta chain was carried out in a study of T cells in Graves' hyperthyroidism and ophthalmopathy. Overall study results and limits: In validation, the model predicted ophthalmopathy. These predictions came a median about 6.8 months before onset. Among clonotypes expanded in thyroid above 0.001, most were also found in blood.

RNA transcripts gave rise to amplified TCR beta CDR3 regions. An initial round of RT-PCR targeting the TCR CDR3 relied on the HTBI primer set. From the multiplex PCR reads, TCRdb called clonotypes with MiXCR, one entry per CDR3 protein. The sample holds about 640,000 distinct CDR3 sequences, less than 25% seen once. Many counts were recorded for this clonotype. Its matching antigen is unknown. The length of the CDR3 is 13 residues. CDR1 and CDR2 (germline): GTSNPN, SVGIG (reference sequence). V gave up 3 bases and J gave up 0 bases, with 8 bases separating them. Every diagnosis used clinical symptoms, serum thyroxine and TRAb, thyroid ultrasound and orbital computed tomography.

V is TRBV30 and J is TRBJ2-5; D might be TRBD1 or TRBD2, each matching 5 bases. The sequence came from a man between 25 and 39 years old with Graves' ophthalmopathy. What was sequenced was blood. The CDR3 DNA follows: TGTGCCTGGAGAGTGGGGGACCAAGAGACCCAGTACTTC. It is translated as CAWRVGDQETQYF.